The clone carrying this T cell receptor beta chain has more than one count but fewer than ten. A second PCR of 7 to 11 cycles used a sample-barcoded 5' primer and a J-beta primer mix. One entry per CDR3 protein results from TCRdb running MiXCR on the 5' RACE reads. The sample carries some 780,000 distinct CDR3 sequences, about 56% recorded once. This entry belongs to a study of blood T cells in healthy people across ages. Trimming took off 8 bases at V and 3 bases at J, with 13 bases between the two ends. Germline V CDR1 and CDR2: MNHNS, SASEGT. The CDR3 runs to 13 residues. Sample: blood. The chain uses TRBV6-1 and TRBJ1-2; no reliable D call. This TCR was recovered from a man aged 40-55 years in good health. This CDR3 is CASSSGPYYGYTF. CDR3 sequence (DNA): TGTGCCAGCTCCTCTGGGCCTTACTATGGCTACACCTTC.